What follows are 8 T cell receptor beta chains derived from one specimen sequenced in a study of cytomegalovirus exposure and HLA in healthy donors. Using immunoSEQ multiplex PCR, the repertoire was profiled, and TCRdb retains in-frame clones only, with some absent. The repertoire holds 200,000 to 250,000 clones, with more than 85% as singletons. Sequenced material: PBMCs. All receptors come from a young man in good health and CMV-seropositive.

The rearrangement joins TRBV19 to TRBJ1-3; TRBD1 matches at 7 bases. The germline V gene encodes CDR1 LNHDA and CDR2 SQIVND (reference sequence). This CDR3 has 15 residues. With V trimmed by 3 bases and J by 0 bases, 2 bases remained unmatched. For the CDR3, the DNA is TGTGCCAGTAGTATGACAGGGAGCTCTGGAAACACCATATATTTT. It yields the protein CASSMTGSSGNTIYF.

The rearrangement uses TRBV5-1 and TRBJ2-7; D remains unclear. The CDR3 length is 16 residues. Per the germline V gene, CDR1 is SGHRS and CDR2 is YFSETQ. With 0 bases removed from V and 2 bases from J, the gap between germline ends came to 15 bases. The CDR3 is CASSLEFSPDPYEQYF. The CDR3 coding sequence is TGCGCCAGCAGCTTGGAGTTCAGCCCGGACCCCTACGAGCAGTACTTC.

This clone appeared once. The CDR3 loop reads CASSPTTGDYGYTF. The CDR3 DNA follows: TGTGCCAGCAGTCCAACGACAGGGGACTATGGCTACACCTTC. The rearrangement uses TRBV27 and TRBJ1-2; 8 bases line up with TRBD1. Germline loops: CDR1 MNHEY, CDR2 SMNVEV (reference sequence). This CDR3 spans 14 amino acids. V was clipped by 5 bases and J by 3 bases; unmatched bases: 5.

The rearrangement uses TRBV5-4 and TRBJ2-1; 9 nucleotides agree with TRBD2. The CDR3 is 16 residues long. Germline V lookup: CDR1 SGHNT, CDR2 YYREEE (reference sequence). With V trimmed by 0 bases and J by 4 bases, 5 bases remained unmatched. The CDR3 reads CASSLEASGKYNEQFF. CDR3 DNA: TGTGCCAGCAGCTTGGAAGCTAGCGGGAAATACAATGAGCAGTTCTTC.

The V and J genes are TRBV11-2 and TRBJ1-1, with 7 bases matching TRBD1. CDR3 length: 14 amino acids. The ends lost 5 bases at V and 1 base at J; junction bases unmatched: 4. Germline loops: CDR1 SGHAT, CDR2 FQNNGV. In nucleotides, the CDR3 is TGTGCCAGCAGCCCGGGACAGTCGAACACTGAAGCTTTCTTT. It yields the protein CASSPGQSNTEAFF.

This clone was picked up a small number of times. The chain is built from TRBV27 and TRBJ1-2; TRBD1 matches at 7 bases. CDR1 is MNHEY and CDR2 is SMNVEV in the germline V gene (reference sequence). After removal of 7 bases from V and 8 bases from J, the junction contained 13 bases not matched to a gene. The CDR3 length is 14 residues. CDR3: CASTPRQGNWGYTF. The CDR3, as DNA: TGTGCCAGCACCCCCCGACAGGGAAACTGGGGCTACACCTTC.

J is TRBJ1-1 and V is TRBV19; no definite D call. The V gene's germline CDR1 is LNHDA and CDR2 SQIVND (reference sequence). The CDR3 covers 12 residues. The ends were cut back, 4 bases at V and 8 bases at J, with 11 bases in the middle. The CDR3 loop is CASSTGGNEAFF. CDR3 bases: TGTGCCAGTAGTACTGGCGGCAACGAAGCTTTCTTT.

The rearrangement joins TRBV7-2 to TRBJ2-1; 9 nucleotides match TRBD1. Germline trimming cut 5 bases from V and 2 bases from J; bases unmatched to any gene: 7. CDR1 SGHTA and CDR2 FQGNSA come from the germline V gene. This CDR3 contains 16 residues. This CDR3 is CASSPTQGAAYNEQFF. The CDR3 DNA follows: TGTGCCAGCAGCCCGACACAGGGGGCGGCCTACAATGAGCAGTTCTTC.